The 24 T cell receptor beta chains presented below share a single source sample, sequenced in a study of cytomegalovirus exposure and HLA in healthy donors. Measured with immunoSEQ multiplex PCR; TCRdb has only the in-frame clones, and not every one. The table has approximately 300,000 clones, 86% seen once. Sequencing was carried out using PBMCs. Receptor source: a woman aged 18-29 years in good health and CMV-seronegative.

This chain uses TRBV10-3 with TRBJ2-3; the match to TRBD2 covers 8 bases. CDR1 and CDR2 (germline): ENHRY, SYGVKD. J lost 2 bases, V lost 11 bases, and 15 bases had no gene match. The CDR3 consists of 16 residues. CDR3 in amino acids: CAVLIRASGHTDTQYF. DNA of the CDR3: TGTGCCGTCCTGATTCGGGCTAGCGGGCACACAGATACGCAGTATTTT.

J is TRBJ2-1 and V is TRBV4-2; 8 bases align to TRBD2. The CDR3 length is 18 residues. The V gene end was trimmed by 4 bases and the J gene end by 4 bases; junction bases not matched to a gene: 15. Germline V CDR1 and CDR2: LGHNA, YNFKEQ. The DNA of the CDR3 is TGTGCCAGCAGCCCCCACGAGGGTGCAGCGGGAGCATACAATGAGCAGTTCTTC. Protein sequence: CASSPHEGAAGAYNEQFF.

The V and J genes are TRBV7-9 and TRBJ1-2; 7 positions agree with TRBD1. Germline V gene lookup returns CDR1 SEHNR and CDR2 FQNEAQ (reference sequence). This CDR3 is built from 19 residues. Unmatched junction bases numbered 19, after V lost 5 bases and J lost 1 base. The CDR3 DNA reads as TGTGCCAGCAGCGTCGACAGGGTTAAGAGCCCCGCACTTAACTATGGCTACACCTTC. Protein product: CASSVDRVKSPALNYGYTF.

The chain employs TRBV30 and TRBJ2-2; D remains ambiguous. Germline V gene lookup returns CDR1 GTSNPN and CDR2 SVGIG (reference sequence). CDR3 length: 13 amino acids. The CDR3 spells CAYEATNTGELFF. The DNA for the CDR3 is TGTGCATATGAGGCCACTAACACCGGGGAGCTGTTTTTT.

V usage is TRBV6-1 and J usage is TRBJ1-4; D possibly corresponds to TRBD1 (5 bases). V lost 6 bases to trimming and J lost 7 bases, with 15 bases between them. The CDR3 spans 14 residues. The germline CDR1 and CDR2 sequences are MNHNS and SASEGT. As DNA, the CDR3 is TGTGCCAGCAGCCCCGGGGCCGGGGGTGAAAAACTGTTTTTT. Translation: CASSPGAGGEKLFF.

The rearrangement joins TRBV11-2 to TRBJ2-7; 7 bases are shared with TRBD2. The CDR3 loop spans 15 amino acids. With V trimmed by 4 bases and J by 2 bases, 8 bases remained unmatched. Germline V gene sequence: CDR1 SGHAT, CDR2 FQNNGV. The CDR3 region has the DNA TGTGCCAGCAGCTACCAACTAGCGTCTACCTACGAGCAGTACTTC. Its protein product is CASSYQLASTYEQYF.

The V call is TRBV19, the J call TRBJ1-5; no clear D gene. V lost 1 base, J lost 7 bases, and 8 bases lay in between. There are 13 residues in the CDR3. Germline V gene sequence: CDR1 LNHDA, CDR2 SQIVND (reference sequence). CDR3 DNA sequence: TGTGCCAGTAGTATAGCTGAGTACCAGCCCCAGCATTTT. Translation gives CASSIAEYQPQHF.

This chain connects TRBV4-2 to TRBJ2-1; TRBD1 matches 9 bases. The germline V gene encodes CDR1 LGHNA and CDR2 YNFKEQ. Losses at the gene ends were 3 bases for V and 6 bases for J; bases not matched to a gene: 9. The CDR3 length is 16 residues. DNA for the CDR3: TGTGCCAGCAGCCACACTCCGGGACAGGGCGGCAATGAGCAGTTCTTC. Translated: CASSHTPGQGGNEQFF.

This sequence joins TRBV2 and TRBJ1-4; D unclear. V lost 4 bases to trimming and J lost 2 bases, with 11 bases between them. There are 15 residues in the CDR3. Germline CDR1 is SNHLY and CDR2 is FYNNEI. The CDR3 protein is CASSVEGGTNEKLFF. Here the CDR3 DNA reads TGTGCCAGCAGTGTAGAGGGAGGGACTAATGAAAAACTGTTTTTT. Looking up the rest from reference TRBV2 and TRBJ1-4 gives the full variable domain: EPEVTQTPSHQVTQMGQEVILRCVPISNHLYFYWYRQILGQKVEFLVSFYNNEISEKSEIFDDQFSVERPDGSNFTLKIRSTKLEDSAMYFCASSVEGGTNEKLFFGSGTQLSVL.

The chain uses TRBV19 and TRBJ1-5, with 8 positions matching TRBD1. The CDR3 has 14 amino acids. V trimming: 6 bases; J trimming: 6 bases; junction bases outside the gene matches: 7. Germline CDR1 and CDR2: LNHDA and SQIVND (reference sequence). The DNA for the CDR3 is TGTGCCAGTAGCCACGACAGGGGAGGTCAGCCCCAGCATTTT. Protein product: CASSHDRGGQPQHF. Using reference TRBV19 and TRBJ1-5 for the parts outside the CDR3, the full variable domain is DGGITQSPKYLFRKEGQNVTLSCEQNLNHDAMYWYRQDPGQGLRLIYYSQIVNDFQKGDIAEGYSVSREKKESFPLTVTSAQKNPTAFYLCASSHDRGGQPQHFGDGTRLSIL.

The CDR3 DNA reads TGCGCCAGCAGCCAATCGACAGAGACTTCCTACGAGCAGTACTTC. Protein product: CASSQSTETSYEQYF. This sequence joins TRBV4-3 and TRBJ2-7, with D possibly TRBD1 on 5 matching bases. V dropped 2 bases and J dropped 1 base, with 12 bases sitting between them. The V gene's germline CDR1 is LGHNA and CDR2 YSLEER. This CDR3 is built from 15 residues.

The V gene is TRBV30, the J gene TRBJ1-2; the D is unclear. The CDR3 is 11 residues long. Germline-derived CDR1 and CDR2 are GTSNPN and SVGIG (reference sequence). V lost 1 base to trimming and J lost 4 bases, with 4 bases between them. The CDR3 DNA follows: TGTGCCTGGAGTGACAGCTATGGCTACACCTTC. It encodes CAWSDSYGYTF.

The chain links TRBV14 to TRBJ1-2, with 7 bases that match TRBD1. Per germline, CDR1 SGHDN and CDR2 FVKESK. J lost 3 bases, V lost 0 bases, and 10 bases had no gene match. The CDR3 spans 17 residues. CDR3 protein: CASSQDLGQSHHYGYTF. The DNA of the CDR3 is TGTGCCAGCAGCCAAGATTTGGGACAGTCCCACCACTATGGCTACACCTTC.

This CDR3 is CASRDRDRGDQPQHF. The DNA for the CDR3 is TGTGCCAGCAGAGACCGGGACAGGGGCGATCAGCCCCAGCATTTT. V usage is TRBV2 and J usage is TRBJ1-5; 10 bases are shared with TRBD1. Germline loops: CDR1 SNHLY, CDR2 FYNNEI. The CDR3 runs 15 residues. V lost 6 bases, J lost 5 bases, and 7 bases stayed unmatched. Using reference TRBV2 and TRBJ1-5 for the parts outside the CDR3, the full variable domain is EPEVTQTPSHQVTQMGQEVILRCVPISNHLYFYWYRQILGQKVEFLVSFYNNEISEKSEIFDDQFSVERPDGSNFTLKIRSTKLEDSAMYFCASRDRDRGDQPQHFGDGTRLSIL.

The chain employs TRBV28 and TRBJ2-1, with TRBD1 matching 9 bases. Germline values: CDR1 MDHEN, CDR2 SYDVKM. The CDR3 extends over 14 amino acids. V trimming: 6 bases; J trimming: 7 bases; junction bases outside the gene matches: 7. This CDR3 reads CASSPGQGPNEQFF. The DNA of the CDR3 is TGTGCCAGCAGCCCGGGACAGGGTCCGAATGAGCAGTTCTTC.

The chain links TRBV28 to TRBJ1-5; 9 bases map to TRBD1. The CDR3 runs 15 residues. Germline V gene data show CDR1 as MDHEN and CDR2 as SYDVKM. J lost 6 bases, V lost 4 bases, and 7 bases had no gene match. The CDR3 reads CASSWGDRVSQPQHF. The CDR3 DNA follows: TGTGCCAGCAGTTGGGGGGACAGGGTGAGTCAGCCCCAGCATTTT. Based on the CDR3 plus reference TRBV28 and TRBJ1-5, the full variable domain is DVKVTQSSRYLVKRTGEKVFLECVQDMDHENMFWYRQDPGLGLRLIYFSYDVKMKEKGDIPEGYSVSREKKERFSLILESASTNQTSMYLCASSWGDRVSQPQHFGDGTRLSIL.

The V and J genes are TRBV14 and TRBJ2-1, with TRBD2 identical over 7 bases. With 4 bases clipped from V and 4 bases from J, the junction kept 4 bases outside the gene matches. The V gene's germline CDR1 is SGHDN and CDR2 FVKESK. The CDR3 consists of 14 residues. The CDR3: CASSPYSGYNEQFF. The CDR3 coding sequence is TGTGCCAGCAGCCCTTATAGCGGGTACAATGAGCAGTTCTTC.

This chain joins TRBV7-3 and TRBJ2-1; 9 bases agree with TRBD2. Germline V gene data show CDR1 as SGHTA and CDR2 as FQGTGA. The CDR3 extends over 15 amino acids. Unmatched junction bases numbered 2, after V lost 3 bases and J lost 2 bases. In DNA, the CDR3 is TGTGCCAGCAGCTTGGCGGGAGGGCCCTACAATGAGCAGTTCTTC. Amino acids: CASSLAGGPYNEQFF.

The chain uses TRBV5-6 and TRBJ1-1; 7 bases fit TRBD1. Germline lookup yields CDR1 SGHDT and CDR2 YYEEEE. This CDR3 has 13 residues. V shed 0 bases, J shed 10 bases, and the junction held 6 bases outside the gene matches. For the CDR3, the DNA is TGTGCCAGCAGCTTGGAAGAGGGGGCTCGAGCTTTCTTT. This translates into CASSLEEGARAFF.

The CDR3 region is CAISRSSLRRSLDEQYF. CDR3 nucleotides: TGTGCCATCAGTCGATCTAGCTTGCGGAGGTCTCTAGACGAGCAGTACTTC. This sequence joins TRBV10-3 and TRBJ2-7, with D maybe TRBD2 (5 bases). Germline V gene sequence: CDR1 ENHRY, CDR2 SYGVKD. This CDR3 has 17 amino acids. Trimming took 5 bases from V and 5 from J, leaving 25 bases between them.

This clone was picked up a small number of times. The chain recombines TRBV7-3 with TRBJ1-1, with 7 bases fitting TRBD1. The germline CDR1 and CDR2 sequences are SGHTA and FQGTGA. This CDR3 is 13 amino acids long. V trimming: 6 bases; J trimming: 8 bases; junction bases outside the gene matches: 9. The CDR3 protein is CASSLQGTQEAFF. DNA for the CDR3: TGTGCCAGCAGTTTACAGGGGACCCAAGAAGCTTTCTTT.

The genes are TRBV5-1 and TRBJ2-3; 9 nucleotides align to TRBD2. CDR1 and CDR2 (germline): SGHRS, YFSETQ. CDR3 size: 15 residues. V lost 0 bases, J lost 5 bases, and 4 bases stayed unmatched. Written as DNA, the CDR3 is TGCGCCAGCAGCTTGGTAAGGACTAGCGAAGATACGCAGTATTTT. Translated: CASSLVRTSEDTQYF.

The chain combines TRBV5-1 with TRBJ2-7; TRBD2 aligns across 11 bases. Germline CDR1 and CDR2: SGHRS and YFSETQ. The V segment lost 0 bases and the J segment 3 bases; nucleotides outside the gene matches: 11. This CDR3 has 18 residues. CDR3 loop: CASSLGLAGRWNGYEQYF. The CDR3 bases are TGCGCCAGCAGCTTGGGACTAGCGGGAAGGTGGAATGGCTACGAGCAGTACTTC.

This clone was observed a single time. The CDR3 DNA is TGCAGCGTTGAAGAGGGAGACAGGGGTTCGGCTGAGCAGTTCTTC. Translation: CSVEEGDRGSAEQFF. J is TRBJ2-1 and V is TRBV29-1, with TRBD1 matching 8 bases. Trimming removed 0 bases from V and 9 bases from J; junction bases left unmatched: 10. The CDR3 length is 15 residues. Per germline, CDR1 SQVTM and CDR2 ANQGSEA.